Presented here are 29 T cell receptor beta chains from one specimen sequenced in a study of cytomegalovirus exposure and HLA in healthy donors. The PCR employed 60 Vbeta primers together with 13 Jbeta primers. The method was immunoSEQ multiplex PCR; TCRdb's version includes in-frame clones alone and lacks a portion of them. The sample has tens of thousands of clones; about two thirds are singletons. Sequences were obtained from PBMCs. These receptors were obtained from a woman aged 40 to 50 in good health and CMV-seropositive.

In its sample, this clone was seen once. V usage is TRBV20-1 and J usage is TRBJ1-1; TRBD1 matches 7 bases. The germline V gene has CDR1 DFQATT and CDR2 SNEGSKA (reference sequence). With V trimmed by 4 bases and J by 4 bases, 0 bases remained unmatched. The CDR3 is 11 amino acids. This chain's CDR3 is CSATGGTEAFF. The DNA of the CDR3 is TGCAGTGCTACAGGGGGCACTGAAGCTTTCTTT.

V is TRBV5-1 and J is TRBJ1-2; D gene uncertain. The V end was cut by 0 bases, the J end by 4 bases, with 4 bases between. The CDR3 loop spans 12 amino acids. Germline V gene data show CDR1 as SGHRS and CDR2 as YFSETQ. The CDR3 sequence: CASSLDFYGYTF. CDR3 DNA: TGCGCCAGCAGCTTGGACTTCTATGGCTACACCTTC.

The chain combines TRBV5-1 with TRBJ1-1; D uncertain. This CDR3 spans 16 amino acids. Germline V lookup: CDR1 SGHRS, CDR2 YFSETQ. V lost 0 bases and J 1 base, leaving 13 bases between the germline ends. Here the CDR3 reads CASSLAIGEGNTEAFF. CDR3 bases: TGCGCCAGCAGCTTGGCGATAGGAGAAGGGAACACTGAAGCTTTCTTT.

The chain carries TRBV7-8 and TRBJ1-4; D remains ambiguous. The CDR3 has 15 amino acids. V lost 1 base to trimming and J lost 4 bases, with 10 bases between them. Per germline, CDR1 SGHVS and CDR2 FQNEAQ. The CDR3 bases are TGTGCCAGCAGCTTAGGTGGGAGAGATAATGAAAAACTGTTTTTT. As protein: CASSLGGRDNEKLFF.

The chain carries TRBV19 and TRBJ2-7; 11 nucleotides line up with TRBD1. Germline V gives CDR1 LNHDA, CDR2 SQIVND (reference sequence). The ends lost 1 base at V and 2 bases at J; junction bases unmatched: 1. The CDR3 totals 15 residues. CDR3 residues: CASSIGGQGAYEQYF. CDR3 DNA: TGTGCCAGTAGTATAGGGGGACAGGGGGCCTACGAGCAGTACTTC.

The chain links TRBV9 to TRBJ2-6, with D tentatively TRBD1 (6 bases). Trimming left V 0 bases short and J 1 base short, with 20 bases between. Germline V gives CDR1 SGDLS, CDR2 YYNGEE. The CDR3 loop spans 20 amino acids. The CDR3 region is CASSVGLQGLLSSGANVLTF. In nucleotides, the CDR3 is TGTGCCAGCAGCGTAGGGCTACAGGGTTTACTAAGTTCTGGGGCCAACGTCCTGACTTTC.

The chain has TRBV7-2 and TRBJ1-1; 7 positions match TRBD1. V was clipped by 2 bases and J by 5 bases; unmatched bases: 8. CDR1 is SGHTA, CDR2 FQGNSA, per germline. This CDR3 is built from 15 residues. CDR3 region: CASSLRGPTGTEAFF. The CDR3 DNA reads as TGTGCCAGCAGCTTAAGGGGGCCAACAGGGACTGAAGCTTTCTTT.

The rearrangement links TRBV5-1 to TRBJ1-1; no reliable D call. The CDR3 sequence is 14 residues long. V lost 1 base and J 3 bases, leaving 10 bases between the germline ends. CDR1 and CDR2 (germline): SGHRS, YFSETQ. The CDR3 sequence is CASSLSSSDTEAFF. CDR3 bases: TGCGCCAGCAGCTTGTCCTCGTCGGACACTGAAGCTTTCTTT.

The rearrangement links TRBV27 to TRBJ2-1, with no clear D. The CDR3 length is 13 residues. Trimming took off 0 bases at V and 3 bases at J, with 3 bases between the two ends. Germline CDR1 reads MNHEY; CDR2 reads SMNVEV (reference sequence). In DNA, the CDR3 is TGTGCCAGCAGTTTATCGTACTACAATGAGCAGTTCTTC. The encoded protein is CASSLSYYNEQFF.

The rearrangement links TRBV5-8 to TRBJ2-5, with D maybe TRBD2 (6 bases). This CDR3 comprises 15 residues. The V gene lost 0 bases and the J gene lost 5 bases, with 14 bases spanning the gap. In germline, CDR1 is SGHTS, CDR2 YDEGEE. CDR3 sequence: CASSLAGGIEETQYF. The CDR3 region has the DNA TGTGCCAGCAGCTTGGCCGGGGGAATCGAGGAGACCCAGTACTTC.

The chain has TRBV9 and TRBJ2-7; TRBD1 matches 7 bases. CDR3 length equals 17 residues. The V gene's germline CDR1 is SGDLS and CDR2 YYNGEE. V gave up 0 bases and J gave up 3 bases; unmatched junction bases: 12. As DNA, the CDR3 is TGTGCCAGCAGCGTAGAAGAAGGGGGCTGCTTGCACTACGAGCAGTACTTC. Translated, it gives CASSVEEGGCLHYEQYF.

The rearrangement links TRBV5-5 to TRBJ2-1, with 11 positions matching TRBD2. This CDR3 is 16 amino acids long. With 4 bases clipped from V and 1 base from J, the junction kept 4 bases outside the gene matches. CDR1 is SGHKS, CDR2 YYEKEE, per germline (reference sequence). This CDR3 reads CASSHSGGESYNEQFF. The CDR3 DNA sequence: TGTGCCAGCAGCCATAGCGGGGGGGAATCCTACAATGAGCAGTTCTTC.

The chain is built from TRBV6-1 and TRBJ1-2, with D perhaps matching TRBD1 (5 bases). Germline V gene sequence: CDR1 MNHNS, CDR2 SASEGT. V was clipped by 6 bases and J by 5 bases, with 19 bases between them. The CDR3 totals 15 residues. The CDR3 here is CASRDEFRAQYGYTF. CDR3 DNA sequence: TGTGCCAGCAGAGACGAGTTCAGGGCTCAATATGGCTACACCTTC.

The J gene is TRBJ2-5, the V gene TRBV9; D might be TRBD1 (6 bases). Deletions cut 2 bases from V and 6 bases from J, with 14 bases between. Germline V gene data show CDR1 as SGDLS and CDR2 as YYNGEE. The CDR3 has 14 amino acids. The CDR3 DNA is TGTGCCAGCAGCGTCTCACAGGGCGCCCAGACCCAGTACTTC. This translates into CASSVSQGAQTQYF.

V and J are TRBV4-1 and TRBJ1-5; the match to TRBD1 covers 8 bases. This CDR3 is 17 amino acids long. Germline CDR1 reads MGHRA; CDR2 reads YSYEKL. J lost 9 bases, V lost 0 bases, and 13 bases had no gene match. The CDR3 loop reads CASSQDGRTGSLGPQHF. The CDR3 DNA reads TGCGCCAGCAGCCAAGACGGCAGGACAGGGTCCCTCGGGCCCCAGCATTTT.

The V and J genes are TRBV5-1 and TRBJ2-7; D might be TRBD2 (6 bases). Per the germline V gene, CDR1 is SGHRS and CDR2 is YFSETQ. V lost 5 bases, J lost 0 bases, and 12 bases lay in between. This CDR3 spans 14 amino acids. The CDR3 nucleotides read TGCGCCAGCAGAAGGGAGGAAGGCTCCTACGAGCAGTACTTC. It encodes CASRREEGSYEQYF.

The CDR3 region is CASSRGQGACEQYF. The CDR3 DNA is TGTGCCAGCAGTAGGGGACAGGGGGCATGCGAGCAGTACTTC. The V gene is TRBV6-4, the J gene TRBJ2-7; 12 bases map to TRBD1. V was clipped by 5 bases and J by 6 bases; unmatched bases: 5. Germline V gene lookup returns CDR1 MRHNA and CDR2 SNTAGT. The CDR3 is 14 amino acids.

The chain has TRBV10-3 and TRBJ1-1, with a possible D match to TRBD1 (5 bases). The V and J ends lost 6 bases and 3 bases respectively, with 14 bases between them. This CDR3 comprises 14 residues. CDR1 ENHRY and CDR2 SYGVKD come from the germline V gene. The DNA for the CDR3 is TGTGCCATCAGGGGGGGGATGGGGGACACTGAAGCTTTCTTT. Protein: CAIRGGMGDTEAFF.

J is TRBJ2-3 and V is TRBV9; 8 bases are a match to TRBD2. CDR1 SGDLS and CDR2 YYNGEE come from the germline V gene. V lost 5 bases to trimming and J lost 1 base; unmatched junction nucleotides: 3. The CDR3 totals 14 residues. The CDR3 region is CASSETSGTDTQYF. CDR3 nucleotide sequence: TGTGCCAGCAGTGAGACTAGCGGCACAGATACGCAGTATTTT.

The chain has TRBV19 and TRBJ2-3, with D perhaps TRBD2 (7 bases). Germline CDR1 is LNHDA and CDR2 is SQIVND (reference sequence). The CDR3 contains 14 residues. Trimming removed 6 bases from V and 6 bases from J, with 16 bases in between. The CDR3 bases are TGTGCCAGTAGGGACTACCGGGGGGCGGATACGCAGTATTTT. Residues: CASRDYRGADTQYF. Full variable domain (remainder filled in from reference TRBV19 and TRBJ2-3): DGGITQSPKYLFRKEGQNVTLSCEQNLNHDAMYWYRQDPGQGLRLIYYSQIVNDFQKGDIAEGYSVSREKKESFPLTVTSAQKNPTAFYLCASRDYRGADTQYFGPGTRLTVL.

DNA of the CDR3: TGTGCCAGCAGCTTAGGCGTCAGGGGGTACGAGCAGTACTTC. This codes for CASSLGVRGYEQYF. The chain uses TRBV11-2 and TRBJ2-7; 7 nucleotides agree with TRBD1. Looked up from germline, CDR1 is SGHAT and CDR2 is FQNNGV. This CDR3 has 14 residues. V lost 1 base and J lost 4; bases outside the gene matches: 4.

This chain uses TRBV7-9 with TRBJ1-3; D is ambiguous. Trimming stripped 5 bases from V and 0 bases from J, with 17 bases between. The CDR3 runs 17 residues. Germline CDR1 and CDR2: SEHNR and FQNEAQ (reference sequence). The CDR3 is CASSPPGLGTSGNTIYF. In DNA form, the CDR3 reads TGTGCCAGCAGCCCCCCTGGCCTAGGAACCTCTGGAAACACCATATATTTT. The whole variable domain, filled in from reference TRBV7-9 and TRBJ1-3, reads DTGVSQNPRHKITKRGQNVTFRCDPISEHNRLYWYRQTLGQGPEFLTYFQNEAQLEKSRLLSDRFSAERPKGSFSTLEIQRTEQGDSAMYLCASSPPGLGTSGNTIYFGEGSWLTVV.

This clone appeared a single time. The V call is TRBV4-2, the J call TRBJ1-2; D ambiguous. This CDR3 contains 14 residues. Between the trimmed V and J ends, which lost 4 bases and 2 bases, there was a span of 11 bases. The V gene's germline CDR1 is LGHNA and CDR2 YNFKEQ. CDR3 protein: CASSPQTRNYGYTF. CDR3 DNA: TGTGCCAGCAGCCCCCAAACCAGGAACTATGGCTACACCTTC.

V and J are TRBV5-6 and TRBJ1-2; TRBD1 is a possible D gene (5 bases). Trimming took 0 bases from V and 4 from J, leaving 10 bases between them. This CDR3 has 14 residues. CDR1 is SGHDT and CDR2 is YYEEEE in the germline V gene. CDR3 loop: CASSLGGSFYGYTF. The CDR3 DNA follows: TGTGCCAGCAGCTTGGGGGGCTCCTTCTATGGCTACACCTTC. The full variable domain, with the rest looked up from reference TRBV5-6 and TRBJ1-2, is DAGVTQSPTHLIKTRGQQVTLRCSPKSGHDTVSWYQQALGQGPQFIFQYYEEEERQRGNFPDRFSGHQFPNYSSELNVNALLLGDSALYLCASSLGGSFYGYTFGSGTRLTVV.

V usage is TRBV7-2 and J usage is TRBJ2-1; 10 positions match TRBD2. The CDR3 runs 15 residues. Germline CDR1 is SGHTA and CDR2 is FQGNSA. V shed 4 bases, J shed 6 bases, and the junction held 6 bases outside the gene matches. The CDR3 is CASSSLAGASNEQFF. The DNA of the CDR3 is TGTGCCAGCAGCTCCCTAGCGGGGGCGAGCAATGAGCAGTTCTTC.

The V and J genes are TRBV5-1 and TRBJ2-7; D is possibly TRBD2 (6 bases). Germline CDR1 and CDR2: SGHRS and YFSETQ. V was pared by 6 bases and J by 0 bases, with 13 bases between. The CDR3 extends over 14 amino acids. The CDR3 bases are TGCGCCAGCACTCGCCCGGAGGGCTCCTACGAGCAGTACTTC. Encoded protein: CASTRPEGSYEQYF.

This clone was picked up a small number of times. The chain combines TRBV7-8 with TRBJ1-5; D remains unclear. The V end was cut by 5 bases, the J end by 9 bases, with 20 bases between. The CDR3 is 15 amino acids. The germline V gene has CDR1 SGHVS and CDR2 FQNEAQ. The CDR3 DNA is TGTGCCAGCAGCCTAGACGGAGGGCGCGGTACGCCCCAGCATTTT. Translating gives CASSLDGGRGTPQHF. Full variable domain (rest looked up from reference TRBV7-8 and TRBJ1-5): GAGVSQSPRYKVAKRGQDVALRCDPISGHVSLFWYQQALGQGPEFLTYFQNEAQLDKSGLPSDRFFAERPEGSVSTLKIQRTQQEDSAVYLCASSLDGGRGTPQHFGDGTRLSIL.

The chain joins TRBV9 to TRBJ2-7; D gene unclear. Germline CDR1 reads SGDLS; CDR2 reads YYNGEE. V was shortened by 3 bases and J by 1 base, with 2 bases between the two germline ends. The CDR3 consists of 11 residues. Written as DNA, the CDR3 is TGTGCCAGCAGCGCTTCCTACGAGCAGTACTTC. Translating it yields CASSASYEQYF.

J is TRBJ2-7 and V is TRBV5-4, with TRBD2 matching over 11 bases. CDR3 length equals 14 residues. The germline CDR1 and CDR2 sequences are SGHNT and YYREEE (reference sequence). V trimming: 4 bases; J trimming: 5 bases; junction bases outside the gene matches: 5. As DNA, the CDR3 is TGTGCCAGCAGCGCGGGACTAGCGGACCACGAGCAGTACTTC. As protein: CASSAGLADHEQYF.